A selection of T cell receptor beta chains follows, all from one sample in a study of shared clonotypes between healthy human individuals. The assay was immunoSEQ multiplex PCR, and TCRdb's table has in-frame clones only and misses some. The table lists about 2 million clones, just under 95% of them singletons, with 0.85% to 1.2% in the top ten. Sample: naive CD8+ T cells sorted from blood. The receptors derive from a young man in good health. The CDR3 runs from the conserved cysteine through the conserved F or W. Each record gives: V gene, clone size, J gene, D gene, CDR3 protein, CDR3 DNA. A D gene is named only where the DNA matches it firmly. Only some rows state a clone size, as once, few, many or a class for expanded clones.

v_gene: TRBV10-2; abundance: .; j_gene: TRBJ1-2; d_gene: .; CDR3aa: CASSEVGNYGYTF; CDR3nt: TGCGCCAGCAGTGAGGTGGGGAACTATGGCTACACCTTC
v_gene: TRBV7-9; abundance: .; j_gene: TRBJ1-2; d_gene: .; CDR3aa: CASSPITGLPDYGYTF; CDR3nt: TGTGCCAGCAGCCCTATTACCGGGCTTCCGGACTATGGCTACACCTTC
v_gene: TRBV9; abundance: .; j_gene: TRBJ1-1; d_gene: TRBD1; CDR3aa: CASSGFDRGPEAFF; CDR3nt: TGTGCCAGCAGCGGGTTCGACAGGGGACCTGAAGCTTTCTTT
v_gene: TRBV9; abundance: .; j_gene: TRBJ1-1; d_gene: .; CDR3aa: CASSLGTSTEAFF; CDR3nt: TGTGCCAGCAGCCTAGGGACAAGCACTGAAGCTTTCTTT
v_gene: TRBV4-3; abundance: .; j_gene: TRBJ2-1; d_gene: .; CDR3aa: CASSQVPGDASYNEQFF; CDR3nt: TGCGCCAGCAGCCAAGTTCCCGGGGATGCTTCGTACAATGAGCAGTTCTTC
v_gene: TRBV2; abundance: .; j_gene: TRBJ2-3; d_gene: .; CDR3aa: CAFQRGTTDTQYF; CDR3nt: TGTGCCTTCCAGAGGGGGACCACAGATACGCAGTATTTT
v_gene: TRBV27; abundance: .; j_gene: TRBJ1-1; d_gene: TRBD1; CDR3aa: CASSETGRTEAFF; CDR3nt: TGTGCCAGCAGTGAGACAGGGCGAACTGAAGCTTTCTTT
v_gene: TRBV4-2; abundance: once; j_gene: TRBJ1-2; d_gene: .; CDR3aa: CASSQGDNRKANYGYTF; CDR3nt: TGTGCCAGCAGCCAAGGCGATAACAGGAAAGCTAACTATGGCTACACCTTC
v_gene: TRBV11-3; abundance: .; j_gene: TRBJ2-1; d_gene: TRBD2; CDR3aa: CASSLEREGYNEQFF; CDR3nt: TGTGCCAGCAGCTTAGAGCGGGAGGGCTACAATGAGCAGTTCTTC
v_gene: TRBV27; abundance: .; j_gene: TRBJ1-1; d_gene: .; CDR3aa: CASSLSGHLNTEAFF; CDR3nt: TGTGCCAGCAGTTTATCGGGACATTTGAACACTGAAGCTTTCTTT
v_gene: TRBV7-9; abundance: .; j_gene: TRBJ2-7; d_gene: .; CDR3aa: CASSLGREYEQYF; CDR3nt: TGTGCCAGCAGCTTAGGCAGGGAGTACGAGCAGTACTTC
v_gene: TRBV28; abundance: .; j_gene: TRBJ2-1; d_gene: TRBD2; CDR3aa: CASSFLAASYNEQFF; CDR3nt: TGTGCCAGCAGTTTCCTAGCGGCCTCCTACAATGAGCAGTTCTTC
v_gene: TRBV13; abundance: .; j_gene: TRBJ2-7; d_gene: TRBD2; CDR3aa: CASSWGLAGDTEQYF; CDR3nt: TGTGCCAGCAGCTGGGGGCTAGCGGGAGATACCGAGCAGTACTTC
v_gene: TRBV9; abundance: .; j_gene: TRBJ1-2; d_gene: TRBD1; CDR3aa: CASSGWTGTGGGYGYTF; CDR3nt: TGTGCCAGCAGCGGATGGACCGGGACAGGGGGCGGCTATGGCTACACCTTC
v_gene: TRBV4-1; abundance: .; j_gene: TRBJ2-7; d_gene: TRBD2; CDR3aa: CASSHPSGYEQYF; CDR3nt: TGCGCCAGCAGCCATCCTAGCGGTTACGAGCAGTACTTC
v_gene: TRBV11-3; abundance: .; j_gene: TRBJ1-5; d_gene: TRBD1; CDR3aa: CASSSPGEGAPFVYQPQHF; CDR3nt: TGTGCCAGCAGCTCCCCGGGGGAGGGGGCTCCTTTTGTGTATCAGCCCCAGCATTTT
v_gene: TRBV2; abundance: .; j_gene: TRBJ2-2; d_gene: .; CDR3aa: CASSEAAENTGELFF; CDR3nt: TGTGCCAGCAGTGAAGCGGCGGAGAACACCGGGGAGCTGTTTTTT
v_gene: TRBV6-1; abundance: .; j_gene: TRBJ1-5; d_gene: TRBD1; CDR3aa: CASSEAIDRGLQPQHF; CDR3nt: TGTGCCAGCAGTGAAGCTATAGACAGGGGGCTCCAGCCCCAGCATTTT
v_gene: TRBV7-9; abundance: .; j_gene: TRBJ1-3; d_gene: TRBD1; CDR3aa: CASSLGTGVSGNTIYF; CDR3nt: TGTGCCAGCAGCTTAGGGACAGGAGTCTCTGGAAACACCATATATTTT
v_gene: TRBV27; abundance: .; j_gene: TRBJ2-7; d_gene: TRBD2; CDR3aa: CASSWTSNFYEQYF; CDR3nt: TGTGCCAGCAGTTGGACTAGCAATTTCTACGAGCAGTACTTC
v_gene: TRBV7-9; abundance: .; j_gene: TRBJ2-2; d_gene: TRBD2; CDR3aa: CASSLSPLAGGNTGELFF; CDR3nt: TGTGCCAGCAGCTTGAGCCCGCTAGCGGGAGGTAACACCGGGGAGCTGTTTTTT
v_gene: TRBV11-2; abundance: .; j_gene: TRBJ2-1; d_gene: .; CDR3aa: CASSLGSLNNEQFF; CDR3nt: TGTGCCAGCAGCTTAGGGTCCTTAAACAATGAGCAGTTCTTC
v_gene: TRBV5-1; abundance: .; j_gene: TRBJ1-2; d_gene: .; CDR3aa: CASSPERTGYTF; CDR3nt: TGCGCCAGCAGCCCCGAGAGGACGGGCTACACCTTC
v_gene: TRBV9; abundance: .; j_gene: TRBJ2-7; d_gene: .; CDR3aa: CASSVASAGATYEQYF; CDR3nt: TGTGCCAGCAGCGTAGCTTCGGCAGGGGCCACCTACGAGCAGTACTTC
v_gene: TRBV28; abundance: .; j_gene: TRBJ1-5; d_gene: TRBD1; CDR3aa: CASSFPGTDLYSNQPQHF; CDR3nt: TGTGCCAGCAGTTTCCCTGGGACAGACCTTTATAGCAATCAGCCCCAGCATTTT
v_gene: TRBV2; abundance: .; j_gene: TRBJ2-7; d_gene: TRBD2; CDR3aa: CASRAGVITLGDYEQYF; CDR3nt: TGTGCCAGCAGAGCGGGAGTTATAACACTCGGGGACTACGAGCAGTACTTC
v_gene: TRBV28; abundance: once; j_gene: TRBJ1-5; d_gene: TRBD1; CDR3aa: CASSPLGQGSNQPQHF; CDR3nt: TGTGCCAGCAGTCCCCTGGGACAGGGGAGCAATCAGCCCCAGCATTTT
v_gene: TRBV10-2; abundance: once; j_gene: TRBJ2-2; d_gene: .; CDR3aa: CASSESGELFF; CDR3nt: TGCGCCAGCAGTGAGTCCGGGGAGCTGTTTTTT
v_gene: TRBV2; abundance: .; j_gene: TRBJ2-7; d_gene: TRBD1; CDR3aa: CASSGSGQGNYEQYF; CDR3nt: TGTGCCAGCAGTGGTTCCGGACAGGGAAACTACGAGCAGTACTTC
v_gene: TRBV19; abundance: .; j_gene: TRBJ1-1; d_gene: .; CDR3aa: CASSPGTTDRSEAFF; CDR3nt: TGTGCCAGTAGTCCGGGGACAACCGACCGCTCTGAAGCTTTCTTT
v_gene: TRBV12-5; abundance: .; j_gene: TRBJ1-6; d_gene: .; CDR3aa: CASGLVHFNSPLHF; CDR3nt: TGTGCTAGTGGTTTGGTTCATTTTAATTCACCCCTCCACTTT